This record concerns one T cell receptor beta chain sequence. Its antigen is not identified. This sample is part of a study of T cell repertoires in cytomegalovirus infection. Trimming shortened V by 0 bases and J by 0 bases, and 12 bases separated the two germline ends. The CDR3 length is 17 residues. Germline V lookup: CDR1 SGDLS, CDR2 YYNGEE. TCRdb redid the calling of the reads with MiXCR, one entry per CDR3 protein. Of approximately 990,000 distinct CDR3 sequences listed, around 31% are singletons. The sequencing used cultured CD8+ T cells from PBMCs, collected from culture after CMV antigen stimulation. This TCR was recovered from a human donor in good health (CMV status not recorded). Some clones in this sample may be carry-over from other donors' samples. The chain employs TRBV9 and TRBJ2-2; D ambiguous. CDR3 sequence: CASSVANRSTNTGELFF. The CDR3 DNA reads TGTGCCAGCAGCGTAGCAAATAGGAGTACGAACACCGGGGAGCTGTTTTTT.